Listed here are 3 T cell receptor beta chains from one sample, sequenced in a study of blood T cells in healthy people across ages. The second PCR ran roughly 7 to 12 cycles with a sample-barcoded 5' primer and J-beta primers. TCRdb re-analysed the 5' RACE reads in MiXCR, keeping a single row per CDR3 protein. The table has hundreds of thousands of distinct CDR3 sequences, around 50% seen once; the top ten hold approximately 15%. The sequencing sample was made of blood. These receptors were collected from a woman aged 80 or over in good health.

The chain links TRBV7-7 to TRBJ2-1, with D maybe TRBD2 (6 bases). The CDR3 is made up of 16 amino acids. The germline V gene has CDR1 SSHAT and CDR2 FNYEAQ (reference sequence). V was cut by 1 base and J by 2 bases, with 12 bases left in between. The chain's CDR3 is CASSLGLAATYNEQFF. CDR3 coding DNA: TGTGCCAGCAGCTTAGGGTTAGCGGCCACCTACAATGAGCAGTTCTTC.

This clonotype was seen a handful of times. CDR3 sequence reads: CSAGTSESSYNEQYF. In DNA form, the CDR3 reads TGCAGCGCGGGGACTAGCGAAAGCTCCTACAATGAGCAGTACTTC. The V call is TRBV29-1, the J call TRBJ2-1; 10 positions match TRBD2. The J call could be wrong; TRBJ2-7 is a better fit for the DNA end. This CDR3 is 15 amino acids long. In germline, CDR1 is SQVTM, CDR2 ANQGSEA.

The genes are TRBV29-1 and TRBJ2-4, with TRBD1 matching over 10 bases. The J call is doubtful: the DNA matches TRBJ2-7 better. The CDR3 has 13 amino acids. Germline CDR1 and CDR2: SQVTM and ANQGSEA. The CDR3 here is CSVDRGQGFEQYF. Here the CDR3 DNA reads TGCAGCGTTGATAGGGGACAGGGGTTCGAGCAGTACTTC.